The subject of this entry is one T cell receptor (beta chain). Clones were sequenced by immunoSEQ multiplex PCR, and TCRdb holds only the in-frame ones, with some missing. The sample lists around 45,000 clones; around nine tenths were seen once. This record comes from a study of ipilimumab plus nivolumab after autologous stem cell transplantation. Ipilimumab, 1 mg/kg, started 14 to 28 days after autologous transplant. V lost 6 bases and J 2 bases, leaving 14 bases between the germline ends. Germline CDR1 and CDR2: MNHEY and SMNVEV (reference sequence). CDR3 length equals 14 residues. The receptor comes from a male donor with multiple myeloma. The chain joins TRBV27 to TRBJ2-7, with a weak D call TRBD2 (6 bases). Sequences were derived from PBMCs, sampled in a trial of ipilimumab plus nivolumab as post-transplant consolidation. CDR3 nucleotide sequence: TGTGCCAGCAGCACGCGGGACTGGACCTACGAGCAGTACTTC. Translated, it gives CASSTRDWTYEQYF.